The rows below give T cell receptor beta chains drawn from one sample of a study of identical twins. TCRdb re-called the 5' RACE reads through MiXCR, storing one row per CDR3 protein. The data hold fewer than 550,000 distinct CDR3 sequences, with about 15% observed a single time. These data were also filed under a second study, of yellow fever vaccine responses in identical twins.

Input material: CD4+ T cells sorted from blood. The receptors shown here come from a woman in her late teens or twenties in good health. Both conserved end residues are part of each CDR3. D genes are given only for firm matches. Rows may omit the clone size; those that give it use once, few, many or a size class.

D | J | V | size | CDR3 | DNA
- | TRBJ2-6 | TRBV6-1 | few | CASSSEGSGANVLTF | TGTGCCAGCAGCTCGGAGGGATCTGGGGCCAACGTCCTGACTTTC
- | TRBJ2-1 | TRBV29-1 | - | CSVRRLGGNGNEQFF | TGCAGCGTACGCCGACTAGGGGGTAACGGCAATGAGCAGTTCTTC
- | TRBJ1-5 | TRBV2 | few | CASSGQGKEPQHF | TGTGCCAGCAGTGGCCAGGGTAAGGAGCCCCAGCATTTT
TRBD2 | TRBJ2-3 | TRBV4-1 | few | CASSPVTSGNTDTQYF | TGCGCCAGCAGCCCTGTGACTAGCGGGAACACAGATACGCAGTATTTT
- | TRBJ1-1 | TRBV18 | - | CASSLDTFSEAFF | TGTGCCAGCTCACTTGATACCTTTAGTGAAGCTTTCTTT
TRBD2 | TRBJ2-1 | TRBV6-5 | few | CASSTTGTSGRDEQFF | TGTGCCAGCAGTACTACCGGGACTAGCGGGAGGGATGAGCAGTTCTTC
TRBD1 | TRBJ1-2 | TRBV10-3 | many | CAISEGTANYGYTF | TGTGCCATCAGCGAAGGGACAGCGAACTATGGCTACACCTTC
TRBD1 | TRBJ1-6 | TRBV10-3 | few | CAISSGTGAQSGNSPLHF | TGTGCCATCAGTTCCGGGACAGGGGCTCAGAGTGGGAATTCACCCCTCCACTTT
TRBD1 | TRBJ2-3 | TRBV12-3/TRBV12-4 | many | CASSRDSGTDTQYF | TGTGCCAGCAGCCGGGACAGTGGCACAGATACGCAGTATTTT
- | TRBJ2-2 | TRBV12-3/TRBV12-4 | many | CASSASGGLTGELFF | TGTGCCAGCAGCGCGTCAGGGGGGCTCACCGGGGAGCTGTTTTTT
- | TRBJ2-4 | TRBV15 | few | CATVDRHLAKNIQYF | TGTGCCACCGTCGACAGACACCTAGCCAAAAACATTCAGTACTTC
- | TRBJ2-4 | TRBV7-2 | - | CASSVQMGGAKNIQYF | TGTGCCAGCAGCGTCCAGATGGGGGGAGCCAAAAACATTCAGTACTTC
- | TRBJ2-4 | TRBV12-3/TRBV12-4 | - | CASSFGGVGSKNIQYF | TGTGCCAGCAGTTTTGGAGGGGTTGGATCCAAAAACATTCAGTACTTC
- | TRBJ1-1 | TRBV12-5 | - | CASGPNVGGITEAFF | TGTGCTAGTGGTCCGAACGTGGGGGGGATCACTGAAGCTTTCTTT
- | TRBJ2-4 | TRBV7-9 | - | CASTARDRAKGGNIQYF | TGTGCCAGCACCGCACGAGACCGGGCCAAAGGTGGGAACATTCAGTACTTC
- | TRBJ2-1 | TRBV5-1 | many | CASSGTIISSYNEQFF | TGCGCCAGCAGCGGGACCATCATAAGCTCCTACAATGAGCAGTTCTTC
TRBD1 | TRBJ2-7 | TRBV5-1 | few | CASSSQGAYYEQYF | TGCGCCAGCAGCTCACAGGGGGCTTACTACGAGCAGTACTTC